The 17 T cell receptor beta chains reported below all come from one sample, sequenced in a study of long-term antiretroviral therapy in people with HIV. Version v3.0 of the immunoSEQ assay was performed at survey level. The protocol was immunoSEQ multiplex PCR, while the TCRdb copy is restricted to in-frame clones and leaves out a portion. Of approximately 10,000 clones listed, roughly 80% are singletons. This sample comprised unsorted PBMCs, obtained at the start of antiretroviral therapy, before treatment. These receptors were obtained from a man aged 30-40 years with HIV.

The genes are TRBV27 and TRBJ2-1; possibly TRBD1 or TRBD2 for D (5 bases each). The CDR3 totals 14 residues. Trimming took 6 bases from V and 5 from J, leaving 14 bases between them. CDR1 is MNHEY and CDR2 is SMNVEV in the germline V gene (reference sequence). CDR3 loop: CASSVGTTNNEQFF. The CDR3, as DNA: TGTGCCAGCAGCGTGGGGACGACTAACAATGAGCAGTTCTTC.

The V and J genes are TRBV30 and TRBJ1-2; a possible D gene is TRBD1 (5 bases). CDR1 is GTSNPN and CDR2 is SVGIG in the germline V gene (reference sequence). The CDR3 is 14 residues long. V lost 2 bases, J lost 3 bases, and 13 bases lay in between. The CDR3 sequence is CAWSSGERDYGYTF. The CDR3 bases are TGTGCCTGGAGTTCGGGGGAAAGAGACTATGGCTACACCTTC.

The V and J genes are TRBV10-3 and TRBJ1-1; D not certain. The CDR3 consists of 14 residues. The germline V and J ends were trimmed by 7 bases and 4 bases, with 16 bases remaining between them. Germline CDR1 reads ENHRY; CDR2 reads SYGVKD. CDR3 in amino acids: CAINPDGVGTEAFF. CDR3 nucleotides: TGTGCCATCAACCCCGACGGGGTTGGCACTGAAGCTTTCTTT.

This clone appeared a few times. The chain links TRBV27 to TRBJ1-6, with no clear D. Germline-derived CDR1 and CDR2 are MNHEY and SMNVEV (reference sequence). V lost 8 bases, J lost 9 bases, and 14 bases lay in between. This CDR3 spans 13 amino acids. Here the CDR3 reads CASAAALTSPLHF. The CDR3 coding sequence is TGTGCCAGCGCTGCCGCACTCACTTCACCCCTCCACTTT.

This clone was observed a few times. The chain is built from TRBV29-1 and TRBJ1-2; maybe TRBD1 (6 bases). The CDR3 runs 10 residues. Germline CDR1 SQVTM, CDR2 ANQGSEA. The germline V and J ends were trimmed by 6 bases and 4 bases, with 6 bases remaining between them. The CDR3 here is CSVDSYGYTF. Written as DNA, the CDR3 is TGCAGCGTGGACAGCTATGGCTACACCTTC.

The J gene is TRBJ1-5, the V gene TRBV10-3, with 8 nucleotides matching TRBD1. The germline CDR1 and CDR2 sequences are ENHRY and SYGVKD. With V trimmed by 4 bases and J by 4 bases, 3 bases remained unmatched. The CDR3 is 14 residues long. The CDR3 DNA sequence: TGTGCCATCAGTGTGGACAGGGTGAATCAGCCCCAGCATTTT. This encodes CAISVDRVNQPQHF.

This clone has only one observation. Written as DNA, the CDR3 is TGTGCCAGCAGCGGACTGGGACCGAACTATGGCTACACCTTC. It encodes CASSGLGPNYGYTF. This chain links TRBV2 with TRBJ1-2; D possibly corresponds to TRBD1 (5 bases). The germline V and J ends were trimmed by 6 bases and 2 bases, with 13 bases remaining between them. This CDR3 is 14 amino acids long. Germline assignment: CDR1 SNHLY and CDR2 FYNNEI.

The rearrangement links TRBV12-5 to TRBJ2-3; 15 bases agree with TRBD2. The CDR3 length is 17 residues. Trimming removed 4 bases from V and 1 base from J; junction bases left unmatched: 3. The germline gives CDR1 LGHNT, CDR2 FRNRAP. CDR3 region: CASGWGLAGGGTDTQYF. CDR3 DNA: TGTGCTAGTGGTTGGGGACTAGCGGGAGGAGGCACAGATACGCAGTATTTT.

V and J are TRBV7-3 and TRBJ2-5, with a possible D match to TRBD2 (7 bases). This CDR3 is 17 amino acids long. Germline CDR1 SGHTA, CDR2 FQGTGA. The V end was cut by 2 bases, the J end by 5 bases, with 21 bases between. The CDR3 region has the DNA TGTGCCAGCAGCTTATTAGGGGGGGGACTGAGAGGCGAGACCCAGTACTTC. Translation gives CASSLLGGGLRGETQYF.

V is TRBV5-1 and J is TRBJ1-5, with D unresolved. The ends were cut back, 7 bases at V and 0 bases at J, with 11 bases in the middle. Germline-derived CDR1 and CDR2 are SGHRS and YFSETQ. This CDR3 has 14 residues. The CDR3 region is CASSEGDSNQPQHF. CDR3 sequence (DNA): TGCGCCAGCTCGGAGGGCGATAGCAATCAGCCCCAGCATTTT.

The chain employs TRBV7-7 and TRBJ2-5, with 9 positions matching TRBD2. Germline V gives CDR1 SSHAT, CDR2 FNYEAQ (reference sequence). The V and J ends lost 3 bases and 5 bases, in that order; junction bases with no gene match: 7. The CDR3 extends over 15 amino acids. The CDR3 coding sequence is TGTGCCAGCAGCTTGGGCGGGGGGGACTGGGAGACCCAGTACTTC. Translated, it gives CASSLGGGDWETQYF.

The chain is built from TRBV27 and TRBJ2-3, with 8 bases lining up with TRBD1. There are 15 residues in the CDR3. CDR1 and CDR2 from the germline V gene are MNHEY and SMNVEV (reference sequence). With 5 bases clipped from V and 0 bases from J, the junction kept 4 bases outside the gene matches. CDR3 protein: CASSAGQVSTDTQYF. CDR3 sequence (DNA): TGTGCCAGCAGTGCGGGACAGGTGAGCACAGATACGCAGTATTTT.

The CDR3 spells CASSPPPLGPTDTQYF. CDR3 nucleotides: TGTGCCAGCAGCCCACCACCTTTGGGACCCACAGATACGCAGTATTTT. The chain carries TRBV5-4 and TRBJ2-3; D is possibly TRBD1 or TRBD2 (5 bases each). V dropped 4 bases and J dropped 2 bases, with 17 bases sitting between them. This CDR3 has 16 residues. Germline V gene lookup returns CDR1 SGHNT and CDR2 YYREEE (reference sequence).

This clone is medium-sized by share. The rearrangement links TRBV4-2 to TRBJ2-3; D remains ambiguous. Trimming stripped 3 bases from V and 3 bases from J, with 16 bases between. The CDR3 contains 16 residues. Germline CDR1 and CDR2: LGHNA and YNFKEQ. CDR3 nucleotides: TGTGCCAGCAGCCACTCCGACGGTAGTGATACAGATACGCAGTATTTT. Translated: CASSHSDGSDTDTQYF.

The chain recombines TRBV7-8 with TRBJ2-7; 7 bases map to TRBD1. The V gene end was trimmed by 5 bases and the J gene end by 2 bases; junction bases not matched to a gene: 15. Germline CDR1 SGHVS, CDR2 FQNEAQ. This CDR3 is built from 17 residues. This CDR3 is CASSLPTGTSDTYEQYF. CDR3 DNA: TGTGCCAGCAGCCTACCGACAGGGACATCGGATACCTACGAGCAGTACTTC.

This clone was recorded once. The chain links TRBV5-4 to TRBJ1-1; D is uncertain. V lost 5 bases, J lost 2 bases, and 13 bases lay in between. The CDR3 is 14 amino acids. The germline V gene has CDR1 SGHNT and CDR2 YYREEE (reference sequence). The CDR3 spells CASSPRVDNTEAFF. The CDR3 DNA reads as TGTGCCAGCAGTCCAAGGGTGGACAACACTGAAGCTTTCTTT.

There are a few counts of this clone. The chain links TRBV10-3 to TRBJ1-6, with a tentative D call TRBD1 (5 bases). CDR1 and CDR2 (germline): ENHRY, SYGVKD. The CDR3 has 15 amino acids. Trimming left V 6 bases short and J 5 bases short, with 14 bases between. The CDR3 is CAISQGSPDNSPLHF. The DNA for the CDR3 is TGTGCCATCAGCCAGGGATCCCCTGATAATTCACCCCTCCACTTT.